This T cell receptor beta chain was retrieved from a study of T cells in Graves' hyperthyroidism and ophthalmopathy. Notes on the study in general: Blood also showed most of the thyroid clonotypes that were expanded above 0.001.

With regard to this clonotype: What it binds is not known.

Amplified TCR beta CDR3 regions came from RNA transcripts. A first-round RT-PCR of the TCR CDR3 used the HTBI primer set. TCRdb re-analysed the multiplex PCR reads in MiXCR, keeping a single row per CDR3 protein. The sample has around 600,000 distinct CDR3 sequences, 40% to 55% seen once; the top ten hold less than 9%. Any patient presenting with uncontrolled infection, other autoimmune disease, pregnancy or lactation was left out. Diagnostic assessment was based on clinical symptoms, serum thyroxine and TRAb, thyroid ultrasound and orbital computed tomography. This TCR derives from an adult man with Graves' disease, either hyperthyroidism or ophthalmopathy (not recorded which). The sample taken for sequencing was peripheral blood or thyroid tissue (not recorded which).

CDR3 nucleotide sequence: TGTGCCACCAGCAGAGGGACAGGGGGCAGTAACTATGGCTACACCTTC. It yields the protein CATSRGTGGSNYGYTF. The gene calls are TRBV15 and TRBJ1-2, with TRBD1 matching 11 bases. V lost 1 base and J lost 1; bases outside the gene matches: 2. Germline CDR1 LNHNV, CDR2 YYDKDF (reference sequence). This CDR3 comprises 16 residues.